The clone carrying this T cell receptor beta chain has ten or more counts. Its matching antigen is unknown. Trimming removed 4 bases from V and 6 bases from J; junction bases left unmatched: 11. Germline lookup yields CDR1 SGHTA and CDR2 FQGTGA. The CDR3 sequence is 16 residues long. The sample belongs to a study of identical twins. Study findings and constraints: Memory repertoires lacked the insertion deficit that abundant cord blood beta clonotypes showed. Low generation-probability sequences were in excess among twin-shared out-of-frame alpha sequences.

One entry per CDR3 protein, called by TCRdb with MiXCR from the 5' RACE reads. This table has under 350,000 distinct CDR3 sequences, roughly 10% appearing once. These data were likewise used in another study, on yellow fever vaccine responses in identical twins. In that study: The authors reported partly convergent, partly personalized vaccine responses in identical twins.

This sequence was found in a woman aged 18-35 years in good health. This chain connects TRBV7-3 to TRBJ2-3; 9 positions agree with TRBD2. Material: CD8+ T cells sorted from blood. As DNA, the CDR3 is TGTGCCAGCAGCTCACAGCGGGGGGTTGGATTCGATACGCAGTATTTT. Its protein product is CASSSQRGVGFDTQYF.